The text below deals with one TCR beta chain. Regarding time point: newly diagnosed, previously untreated cHL patient sample. Negative selection with magnetic separation was used to purify CD4+ T cells from thawed PBMCs. The sample belongs to a study of PD-1 blockade in classical Hodgkin lymphoma. Germline V gives CDR1 MNHEY, CDR2 SMNVEV (reference sequence). V dropped 6 bases and J dropped 5 bases, with 17 bases sitting between them. The CDR3 length is 14 residues. Clones were sequenced by immunoSEQ multiplex PCR, and TCRdb holds only the in-frame ones, with some missing. The data show under 40,000 clones, about 87% seen once.

The receptor comes from a human donor with classical Hodgkin lymphoma. The rearrangement uses TRBV27 and TRBJ2-7, with TRBD1 as a possible D gene (6 bases). Sequencing was done on a sample of CD4+ T cells from blood. The CDR3 DNA is TGTGCCAGCAGACGAACACAGGGAAACGACGAGCAGTACTTC. Its protein product is CASRRTQGNDEQYF.